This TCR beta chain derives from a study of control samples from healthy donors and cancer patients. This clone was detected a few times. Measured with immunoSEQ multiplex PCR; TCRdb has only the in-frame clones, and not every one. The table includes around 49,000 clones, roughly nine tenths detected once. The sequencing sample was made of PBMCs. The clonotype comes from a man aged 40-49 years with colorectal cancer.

The CDR3 sequence: CASSYSLAGDNEQFF. CDR3 sequence (DNA): TGTGCCAGCAGTTACTCGCTAGCGGGAGACAATGAGCAGTTCTTC. The chain recombines TRBV6-5 with TRBJ2-1; 10 bases are shared with TRBD2. The trim removed 0 bases at V and 5 bases at J, leaving 1 base unmatched. The CDR3 consists of 15 residues. Germline V gene data show CDR1 as MNHEY and CDR2 as SVGAGI.